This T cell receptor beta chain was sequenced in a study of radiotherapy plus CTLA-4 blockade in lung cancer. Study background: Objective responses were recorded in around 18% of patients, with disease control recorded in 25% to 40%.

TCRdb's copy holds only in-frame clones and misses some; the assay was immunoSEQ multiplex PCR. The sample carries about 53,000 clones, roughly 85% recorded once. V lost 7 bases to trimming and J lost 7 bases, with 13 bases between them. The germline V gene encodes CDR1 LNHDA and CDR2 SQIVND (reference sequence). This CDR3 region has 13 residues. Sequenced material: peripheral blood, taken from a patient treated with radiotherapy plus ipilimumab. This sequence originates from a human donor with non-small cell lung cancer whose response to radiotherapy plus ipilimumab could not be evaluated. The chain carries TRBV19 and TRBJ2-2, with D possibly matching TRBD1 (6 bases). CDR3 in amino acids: CASKNQGIGELFF. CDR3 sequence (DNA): TGTGCCAGTAAAAATCAGGGGATCGGGGAGCTGTTTTTT.